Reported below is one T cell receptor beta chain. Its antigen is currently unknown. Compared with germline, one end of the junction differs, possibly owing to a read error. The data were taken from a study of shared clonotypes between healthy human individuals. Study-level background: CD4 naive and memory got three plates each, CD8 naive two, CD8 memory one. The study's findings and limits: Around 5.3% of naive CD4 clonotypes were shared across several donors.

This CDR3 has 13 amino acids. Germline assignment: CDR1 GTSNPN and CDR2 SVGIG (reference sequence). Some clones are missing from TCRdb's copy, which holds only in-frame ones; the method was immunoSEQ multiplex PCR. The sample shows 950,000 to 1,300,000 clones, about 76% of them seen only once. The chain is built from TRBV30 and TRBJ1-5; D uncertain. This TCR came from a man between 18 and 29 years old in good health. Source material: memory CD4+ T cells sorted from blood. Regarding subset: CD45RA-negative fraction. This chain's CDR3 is CAFGYYGNQPQHF. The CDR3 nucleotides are TGCGCCTTCGGGTATTACGGGAATCAGCCCCAGCATTTT.